The rows below give T cell receptor beta chains drawn from one sample of a study of shared clonotypes between healthy human individuals. Libraries were prepared by immunoSEQ multiplex PCR; TCRdb keeps only in-frame clonotypes and omits some of them. The sample shows a few million clones, around 95% of them seen only once. The sequencing sample was made of naive CD4+ T cells sorted from blood. Receptors originate from a man aged 18 to 29 in good health. CDR3s include the opening cysteine and the closing phenylalanine or tryptophan. Each record gives: CDR3 DNA, CDR3 protein, D gene, J gene, clone size, V gene. The D gene is left open where the match is weak. For some rows the clone size is stated as once, few or many, or as a class when expanded; others skip it.

TGTGCCAGCAGTGAAAAGGATAATTCACCCCTCCACTTT	CASSEKDNSPLHF	.	TRBJ1-6	.	TRBV2
TGTGCCAGCAGCTTATCTTTGGGCTACGAGCAGTACTTC	CASSLSLGYEQYF	.	TRBJ2-7	.	TRBV7-2
TGTGCCAGCAGTTTACCGGGGATGTTAGAGACCCAGTACTTC	CASSLPGMLETQYF	.	TRBJ2-5	once	TRBV28
TGTGCCAGCAGTGAAAATGAAGGGGGCGCGTACCTCACCGGGGAGCTGTTTTTT	CASSENEGGAYLTGELFF	TRBD1	TRBJ2-2	.	TRBV6-1
TGCGCCAGCAGGCAGGGGGAATCACCCCTCCACTTT	CASRQGESPLHF	TRBD1	TRBJ1-6	few	TRBV10-1
TGTGCCAGCAGCTTCAGTACGACGGGAGGCTATGGCTACACCTTC	CASSFSTTGGYGYTF	.	TRBJ1-2	.	TRBV7-9
TGTGCCAGCAGCAAGGGGACAGGGCCGTATGGCTACACCTTC	CASSKGTGPYGYTF	TRBD1	TRBJ1-2	.	TRBV13
TGTGCCTGGAGTGTACTAGGGACAGGGGGCGACTACGAGCAGTACTTC	CAWSVLGTGGDYEQYF	TRBD1	TRBJ2-7	once	TRBV30
TGTGCCGGACGCAGGCTAGCGGGGTCATACGAGCAGTACTTC	CAGRRLAGSYEQYF	TRBD2	TRBJ2-7	once	TRBV30
TGTGCCAGTAGTATCGAGGGTTCGGGTACCTACGAGCAGTACTTC	CASSIEGSGTYEQYF	.	TRBJ2-7	once	TRBV19
TGTGCCACCAGCAGAGATCTCGGCGGAGCCTACGAGCAGTACTTC	CATSRDLGGAYEQYF	.	TRBJ2-7	.	TRBV15
TGCGCCAGCAGCGATCCGGGACAGGGGCCTGGCTACACCTTC	CASSDPGQGPGYTF	TRBD1	TRBJ1-2	once	TRBV5-1
TGCGCCAGCAGCTTGGGTGGGAACCAAGAGACCCAGTACTTC	CASSLGGNQETQYF	.	TRBJ2-5	.	TRBV5-1
TGTGCCAGCAGCTCCCGGGACAGGAGCCCAGATACGCAGTATTTT	CASSSRDRSPDTQYF	TRBD1	TRBJ2-3	.	TRBV7-2
TGTGCCAGCAGCTTCCAGGGGGCTCCCCAAGAGCCCCAGCATTTT	CASSFQGAPQEPQHF	TRBD1	TRBJ1-5	.	TRBV7-2
TGTGCCAGCAGCGAGAGCACAGGGGGCCTCTATGGCTACACCTTC	CASSESTGGLYGYTF	TRBD1	TRBJ1-2	once	TRBV5-4
TGTGCCAGCAGCGTCGCTGAGGTTAAAGATACGCAGTATTTT	CASSVAEVKDTQYF	.	TRBJ2-3	.	TRBV5-4
TGTGCCAGCAGCTTAACTAGTTCCCACGAGCAGTACTTC	CASSLTSSHEQYF	.	TRBJ2-7	.	TRBV11-3
TGTGCCAGCAGTACCAAGACAGGGGGCGCGGGTGGCTACACCTTC	CASSTKTGGAGGYTF	TRBD1	TRBJ1-2	once	TRBV6-1
TGTGCCACCATGACGGGGGAGGGCCGCCAAGAGACCCAGTACTTC	CATMTGEGRQETQYF	TRBD2	TRBJ2-5	once	TRBV2
TGTGCCAGTTCCTTCTTGAGGGACGGAACCTACGAGCAGTACTTC	CASSFLRDGTYEQYF	.	TRBJ2-7	.	TRBV6-1
TGTGCCAGCAGCCAAGAAGGGACCAACTATGGCTACACCTTC	CASSQEGTNYGYTF	.	TRBJ1-2	.	TRBV14
TGTGCCAGCAGTGAAATCAAGGGAAACACCATATATTTT	CASSEIKGNTIYF	.	TRBJ1-3	.	TRBV25-1
TGTGCCAGCAGTTACTTAGCGGGAGGGCCCCAAAATGAGCAGTTCTTC	CASSYLAGGPQNEQFF	TRBD2	TRBJ2-1	once	TRBV7-9
TGTGCCACCAGCTCGGTAGATTCACCCCTCCACTTT	CATSSVDSPLHF	.	TRBJ1-6	.	TRBV15
TGTGCCAGCAGCTTGTCAGCAGTCTATGGCTACACCTTC	CASSLSAVYGYTF	.	TRBJ1-2	.	TRBV5-6
TGTGCCAGCAGTTCTCGGACAGGTCTGAACACTGAAGCTTTCTTT	CASSSRTGLNTEAFF	TRBD1	TRBJ1-1	.	TRBV2
TGTGCCAGCAGTTCCGGGACGGTGAGCTCCTACGAGCAGTACTTC	CASSSGTVSSYEQYF	.	TRBJ2-7	few	TRBV28
TGTGCCTGGAGTGTTGGGACTGTCCCCGAGCAGTACTTC	CAWSVGTVPEQYF	.	TRBJ2-7	.	TRBV30
TGTGCCAGCAGCTTGGATGTCAGATCATATGTCTACACCTTC	CASSLDVRSYVYTF	.	TRBJ1-2	.	TRBV4-2
TGTGCCAGCAGCTTATCAGGGACAGGGCTGAATTCACCCCTCCACTTT	CASSLSGTGLNSPLHF	TRBD1	TRBJ1-6	.	TRBV7-9
TGTGCCAGCAGCTTGACAGCTCCTGGGTACAATGAGCAGTTCTTC	CASSLTAPGYNEQFF	.	TRBJ2-1	.	TRBV6-5
TGTGCCAGCAGCTTCGGGACAGGATCCCTATGGCAGTACTTC	CASSFGTGSLWQYF	TRBD1	TRBJ2-7	once	TRBV7-2
TGTGCCAGCAGTGAGGACAGGCCCGCAACTAATGAAAAACTGTTTTTT	CASSEDRPATNEKLFF	TRBD1	TRBJ1-4	.	TRBV2
TGTGCCAGCAGCTCCGGACAGGCCGGTGGAAACACCATATATTTT	CASSSGQAGGNTIYF	TRBD1	TRBJ1-3	.	TRBV7-9
TGTGCCAGCAGTCTGACTAGCGGGAGGGTGAATGAGCAGTTCTTC	CASSLTSGRVNEQFF	TRBD2	TRBJ2-1	.	TRBV2
TGTGCCTGGAGTGTTGGGGGCGGACCGCCCCCGTACTTC	CAWSVGGGPPPYF	.	TRBJ2-5	.	TRBV30
TGTGCCAGCAGCATTAGCTTTACCGGGGAGCTGTTTTTT	CASSISFTGELFF	.	TRBJ2-2	.	TRBV11-3
TGTGCCATCAGTGAGGCCCGGGACAGCCTCCTTGGGGCTTTCTTT	CAISEARDSLLGAFF	TRBD1	TRBJ1-1	.	TRBV10-3
TGTGCCAGCAGCGTAGAGGTGGGGACGGCCTACGAGCAGTACTTC	CASSVEVGTAYEQYF	.	TRBJ2-7	.	TRBV9
TGTGCCAGCAGCTTGGCGGGACAGGGCCTCGCGTGGAACACCATATATTTT	CASSLAGQGLAWNTIYF	TRBD1	TRBJ1-3	.	TRBV5-6
TGTGCCAGCAGCTTGGCCTGGAGGGAAGGTGGTAATTCACCCCTCCACTTT	CASSLAWREGGNSPLHF	.	TRBJ1-6	.	TRBV5-5
TGTGCCAGCAGTTTAGGCCTAGCTTTTGGGCAGTACTTC	CASSLGLAFGQYF	.	TRBJ2-7	once	TRBV27
TGTGCCAGTAGTCCCGACAGGGGGGGATTCTACGAGCAGTACTTC	CASSPDRGGFYEQYF	TRBD1	TRBJ2-7	.	TRBV19
TGTGCCATCAGTGAGTCGGACAGGGGAAGCTCCTATAATTCACCCCTCCACTTT	CAISESDRGSSYNSPLHF	TRBD1	TRBJ1-6	once	TRBV10-3
TGTGCCAGCAGTTGGACGAGCGGGGCCTCCGAGCAGTACTTC	CASSWTSGASEQYF	TRBD2	TRBJ2-7	.	TRBV27